This entry describes one T cell receptor (beta chain). The antigen is undetermined. This sample was included in a study of cytomegalovirus exposure and HLA in healthy donors. Study outcomes and limitations: A previous analysis found most TCR beta V segments productive roughly 87% or roughly 30% of the time.

The PCR made use of 60 Vbeta and 13 Jbeta primers. Libraries were prepared by immunoSEQ multiplex PCR; TCRdb keeps only in-frame clonotypes and omits some of them. The table has 95,000 to 150,000 clones, over 60% seen once; the top ten hold approximately 1.4%. Specimen: PBMCs. This TCR came from a man aged 18 to 35 in good health and CMV-seronegative.

CDR3 sequence reads: CASSEDTGFNQPQHF. The CDR3 region has the DNA TGTGCCAGCAGTGAAGATACAGGGTTCAATCAGCCCCAGCATTTT. The gene calls are TRBV2 and TRBJ1-5; possibly TRBD1 for D (6 bases). Germline-derived CDR1 and CDR2 are SNHLY and FYNNEI. V was trimmed by 1 base and J by 3 bases, leaving 10 bases between them. The CDR3 has 15 amino acids.